The source of this TCR beta chain is a study of CD8 T cells in Susac syndrome. Reverse transcription of about 0.5 to 1 ug RNA was carried out with random hexamers. In TCRdb, the immunoSEQ multiplex PCR reads were re-called with MiXCR into one record per CDR3 protein. The sample has about 200,000 distinct CDR3 sequences; over 90% are singletons. CDR1 SGHNT and CDR2 YYREEE come from the germline V gene (reference sequence). V lost 6 bases, J lost 6 bases, and 15 bases lay in between. CDR3 size: 14 residues. The chain uses TRBV5-4 and TRBJ2-2; D may be TRBD2 (6 bases). This TCR derives from a human donor with multiple sclerosis. Source material: CD4+ T cells from PBMCs. This chain's CDR3 is CASNRDSWAGELFF. Written as DNA, the CDR3 is TGTGCCAGCAACCGGGACTCTTGGGCCGGGGAGCTGTTTTTT. The complete variable domain, with remaining parts taken from reference TRBV5-4 and TRBJ2-2, reads ETGVTQSPTHLIKTRGQQVTLRCSSQSGHNTVSWYQQALGQGPQFIFQYYREEENGRGNFPPRFSGLQFPNYSSELNVNALELDDSALYLCASNRDSWAGELFFGEGSRLTVL.